This TCR beta chain was sequenced for a study of blood T cell repertoires in COVID-19. Study-wide context: Some COVID-19 samples were acute and others convalescent; all came from the United States, Italy and Spain.

The length of the CDR3 is 16 residues. Germline CDR1 and CDR2: MRHNA and SNTAGT. The junction had 8 bases not matched to a gene; V was cut back by 6 bases and J by 4 bases. Original processing notes: Amplified reference gene primers provided the basis for estimating nucleated cell counts. TCRdb keeps only in-frame clones here, not all; method: immunoSEQ multiplex PCR. The V and J calls and clone size are taken from that table; D and trimming were inferred from the DNA. This repertoire shows tens of thousands of clones, about 88% found once; its top ten account for about 17%. This clone came up a few times.

The chain carries TRBV6-4 and TRBJ2-3, with 12 bases lining up with TRBD2. Sequencing was carried out using peripheral blood. The sequence derives from a woman at least 80 years old with acute or convalescent COVID-19. The CDR3 here is CASSSSGGARADTQYF. CDR3 nucleotides: TGTGCCAGCAGCTCTAGCGGGGGGGCCAGGGCAGATACGCAGTATTTT.